The next 7 T cell receptor beta chains were all read from a single sample in a study of T cells in Graves' hyperthyroidism and ophthalmopathy. RNA transcripts yielded amplified TCR beta CDR3 regions. With the HTBI primer set, the TCR CDR3 went through a first round of RT-PCR. MiXCR, run by TCRdb on the multiplex PCR reads, gives a single entry per CDR3 protein. The sample yields about 280,000 distinct CDR3 sequences, about 25% seen once. Source material: blood. The receptors shown here come from a man in his forties or fifties with Graves' hyperthyroidism that later progressed to Graves' ophthalmopathy.

This clonotype occurred many times. The chain recombines TRBV27 with TRBJ1-2, with D tentatively TRBD1 (5 bases). V gave up 6 bases and J gave up 7 bases, with 15 bases separating them. CDR3 length: 13 residues. CDR1 is MNHEY and CDR2 is SMNVEV in the germline V gene (reference sequence). CDR3 amino acids: CASRTGTSAGYTF. CDR3 sequence (DNA): TGTGCCAGCAGAACCGGGACGTCGGCTGGCTACACCTTC.

This clonotype was detected ten times or more. The chain uses TRBV5-1 and TRBJ2-2, with D tentatively TRBD2 (5 bases). There are 14 residues in the CDR3. CDR1 and CDR2 (germline): SGHRS, YFSETQ. V lost 2 bases and J 5 bases, leaving 10 bases between the germline ends. CDR3 coding DNA: TGCGCCAGCAGCTTTTATCGGGGAACCGGGGAGCTGTTTTTT. It encodes CASSFYRGTGELFF.

The chain joins TRBV20-1 to TRBJ1-2, with D perhaps matching TRBD1 (5 bases). Germline V gives CDR1 DFQATT, CDR2 SNEGSKA (reference sequence). Between the trimmed V and J ends, which lost 5 bases and 6 bases, there was a span of 13 bases. The CDR3 runs 12 residues. In nucleotides, the CDR3 is TGCAGTGCTTTCGGGGCTTCGGATGGCTACACCTTC. Residues: CSAFGASDGYTF.

This clonotype came up many times. The chain carries TRBV6-5 and TRBJ1-5; unclear D gene. The CDR3 contains 14 residues. Trimming removed 5 bases from V and 0 bases from J, with 8 bases in between. The V gene's germline CDR1 is MNHEY and CDR2 SVGAGI. CDR3 nucleotides: TGTGCCAGCAGTCTACAGAGTAGCAATCAGCCCCAGCATTTT. It is translated as CASSLQSSNQPQHF.

At least ten counts were recorded for this clonotype. The chain combines TRBV10-3 with TRBJ2-7; no reliable D call. V lost 6 bases, J lost 0 bases, and 6 bases lay in between. There are 12 residues in the CDR3. CDR1 is ENHRY, CDR2 SYGVKD, per germline. The CDR3 here is CAIRASSYEQYF. Written as DNA, the CDR3 is TGTGCCATCAGGGCTAGCTCCTACGAGCAGTACTTC.

This clonotype was seen many times. This chain links TRBV6-1 with TRBJ1-2; the match to TRBD1 covers 9 bases. This CDR3 contains 14 residues. J gave up 6 bases and V 5 bases, and 7 bases lay outside the gene matches. Germline V gene lookup returns CDR1 MNHNS and CDR2 SASEGT. The CDR3, as DNA: TGTGCCAGCAGTCGCGGGACAGGGAGCCATGGCTACACCTTC. Translated: CASSRGTGSHGYTF.

This clonotype showed up many times. V usage is TRBV12-3 or TRBV12-4 and J usage is TRBJ2-2; the D is unclear. The CDR3 extends over 15 amino acids. V gave up 0 bases and J gave up 5 bases, with 10 bases separating them. The CDR3 region has the DNA TGTGCCAGCAGTTTAGCCGGTCAGTTGACCGGGGAGCTGTTTTTT. Translated: CASSLAGQLTGELFF.